This T cell receptor beta chain derives from a study of blood T cell repertoires in COVID-19. Study at large: The United States, Italy and Spain provided the acute and convalescent COVID-19 samples.

CDR1 and CDR2 (germline): SGHTA, FQGNSA. Between the trimmed V and J ends, which lost 5 bases and 4 bases, there was a span of 12 bases. The CDR3 is 14 residues long. Original handling: Counts of nucleated cells, estimated from reference gene primer amplification, were obtained. TCRdb's table, derived via immunoSEQ multiplex PCR, lists solely in-frame clones and lacks some. V and J calls plus clone size are reproduced from that table; the DNA served to infer D and trimming. This table holds 200,000 to 250,000 clones, around four fifths found once. This TCR was recovered from a woman in her seventies with active or convalescent COVID-19. The V call is TRBV7-2, the J call TRBJ2-1, with unresolved D. Sequenced input: peripheral blood. CDR3 coding DNA: TGTGCCAGCAGCCCCGCAGGTCGTTACAATGAGCAGTTCTTC. Amino acids: CASSPAGRYNEQFF.